This is a list of T cell receptor beta chains from one sample in a study of blood T cell repertoires in COVID-19. The data were produced by immunoSEQ multiplex PCR, yet TCRdb's version contains in-frame clones alone and is incomplete. The sample lists about 170,000 clones, approximately 90% occurring once. The sample taken for sequencing was peripheral blood. These receptors came from a man aged 50 to 60 who had recovered from COVID-19. The CDR3 runs from the conserved cysteine through the conserved F or W. D genes are given only for firm matches. A row's size may be missing; if present it is once, few, many or a size class.

V	size	D	J	CDR3	DNA
TRBV14	-	TRBD2	TRBJ2-5	CASSQESGMKRPQYF	TGTGCCAGCAGCCAGGAAAGCGGGATGAAGAGACCCCAGTACTTC
TRBV5-1	few	-	TRBJ1-1	CASSLDGGSNTEAFF	TGCGCCAGCAGCTTGGATGGAGGGTCGAACACTGAAGCTTTCTTT
TRBV11-2	-	-	TRBJ2-3	CASSPMNRVKQYF	TGTGCCAGCAGCCCGATGAACAGGGTGAAGCAGTATTTT
TRBV5-4	-	TRBD2	TRBJ2-1	CASSIRTSGGLLGNEQFF	TGTGCCAGCAGCATCCGGACTAGCGGGGGGCTCCTGGGCAATGAGCAGTTCTTC
TRBV11-2	once	-	TRBJ1-2	CASSSSRTDSYGYTF	TGTGCCAGCAGCTCTTCCCGGACGGACTCCTATGGCTACACCTTC
TRBV19	few	TRBD1	TRBJ1-5	CASSSGQGSQPQHF	TGTGCCAGTAGTTCCGGACAGGGGAGTCAGCCCCAGCATTTT
TRBV6-2/TRBV6-3	-	-	TRBJ2-1	CASTYVGDTSYNEQFF	TGTGCCAGCACTTACGTGGGGGACACCTCCTACAATGAGCAGTTCTTC
TRBV7-2	-	-	TRBJ1-2	CASSPTDGLYGYTF	TGTGCCAGCAGCCCTACCGACGGACTCTATGGCTACACCTTC
TRBV7-3	-	-	TRBJ2-1	CASSFLVSSYNEQFF	TGTGCCAGCAGCTTTCTGGTTAGCTCCTACAATGAGCAGTTCTTC
TRBV5-1	once	-	TRBJ2-7	CASSLAGGHEQYF	TGCGCCAGCAGCTTGGCGGGGGGCCACGAGCAGTACTTC
TRBV18	once	-	TRBJ1-1	CASSRNTEAFF	TGTGCCAGCTCCCGGAACACTGAAGCTTTCTTT
TRBV13	-	TRBD2	TRBJ2-1	CASSTRTSGNYNEQFF	TGTGCCAGCAGCACCCGGACTAGCGGAAACTACAATGAGCAGTTCTTC
TRBV10-2	-	TRBD2	TRBJ2-2	CASRVAGNPNTGELFF	TGCGCCAGCAGGGTAGCGGGGAACCCGAACACCGGGGAGCTGTTTTTT
TRBV7-9	-	-	TRBJ2-3	CASSQGPSQYF	TGTGCCAGCAGCCAGGGCCCATCGCAGTATTTT
TRBV19	-	-	TRBJ2-3	CASSIATSGDTQYF	TGTGCCAGTAGTATCGCCACCTCCGGGGATACGCAGTATTTT
TRBV7-2	-	-	TRBJ2-3	CASSPRGGRTDTQYF	TGTGCCAGCAGCCCAAGGGGGGGGCGCACAGATACGCAGTATTTT
TRBV29-1	-	TRBD2	TRBJ2-5	CSVEYGGQETQYF	TGCAGCGTTGAATACGGGGGGCAAGAGACCCAGTACTTC
TRBV11-2	-	-	TRBJ2-7	CASSLAGLREQYF	TGTGCCAGCAGCTTAGCAGGACTCCGCGAGCAGTACTTC
TRBV11-2	-	-	TRBJ2-2	CASSLTRELFF	TGTGCCAGCAGCTTGACCCGGGAGTTGTTTTTT
TRBV7-2	-	-	TRBJ2-7	CASSPRGGTGYEQYF	TGTGCCAGCAGCCCCCGTGGAGGGACGGGCTACGAGCAGTACTTC
TRBV5-1	-	-	TRBJ1-6	CASSLVAGPNSPLHF	TGCGCCAGCAGCTTGGTGGCAGGCCCTAATTCACCCCTCCACTTT
TRBV19	-	TRBD2	TRBJ2-7	CASSLTPGLASSYEQYF	TGTGCCAGTAGTCTAACGCCGGGACTAGCGTCTTCCTACGAGCAGTACTTC
TRBV4-1	-	TRBD2	TRBJ2-5	CASSQGRSGSLQETQYF	TGCGCCAGCAGCCAAGGGCGTAGCGGGTCCCTCCAAGAGACCCAGTACTTC
TRBV19	-	-	TRBJ2-1	CASSSGQRLSSYNEQFF	TGTGCCAGTAGTAGCGGACAGCGACTGAGCTCCTACAATGAGCAGTTCTTC
TRBV5-6	-	-	TRBJ2-3	CASSAVGGSIADTQYF	TGTGCCAGCAGCGCCGTGGGGGGTTCAATTGCGGATACGCAGTATTTT
TRBV4-3	-	-	TRBJ2-2	CASSQDNDRYTGELFF	TGCGCCAGCAGCCAAGATAATGACAGATACACCGGGGAGCTGTTTTTT
TRBV6-5	-	-	TRBJ2-7	CASSYSRGIGYEQYF	TGTGCCAGCAGTTACTCGAGAGGGATTGGCTACGAGCAGTACTTC
TRBV5-5	-	TRBD1	TRBJ1-4	CASSVGTGVTNEKLFF	TGTGCCAGCAGCGTCGGGACAGGGGTAACTAATGAAAAACTGTTTTTT
TRBV5-4	-	TRBD1	TRBJ1-1	CASSEPGQGRAEAFF	TGTGCCAGCAGTGAACCGGGACAGGGACGAGCTGAAGCTTTCTTT
TRBV28	-	TRBD1	TRBJ1-6	CASNAGQGLYNSPLHF	TGTGCCAGCAACGCGGGACAGGGGTTGTATAATTCACCCCTCCACTTT
TRBV7-3	-	TRBD2	TRBJ2-7	CASSQGLAYEQYF	TGTGCCAGCAGCCAGGGACTAGCCTACGAGCAGTACTTC
TRBV2	-	-	TRBJ1-2	CASSITSRGDPTYGYTF	TGTGCCAGCAGTATTACGTCACGCGGGGATCCAACCTATGGCTACACCTTC
TRBV19	-	-	TRBJ2-3	CASSSQGDTQYF	TGTGCCAGTAGTTCGCAGGGTGATACGCAGTATTTT
TRBV27	-	-	TRBJ2-2	CASRGLNTGELFF	TGTGCCAGCCGCGGACTGAACACCGGGGAGCTGTTTTTT
TRBV3-1/TRBV3-2	once	TRBD1	TRBJ2-3	CASSQRLGQGARTDTQYF	TGTGCCAGCAGCCAACGGTTGGGACAGGGGGCCCGCACAGATACGCAGTATTTT
TRBV29-1	once	-	TRBJ1-5	CSVQGYSNQPQHF	TGCAGCGTCCAGGGTTATAGCAATCAGCCCCAGCATTTT
TRBV2	-	-	TRBJ1-1	CASNAGSLNTEAFF	TGTGCCAGCAACGCCGGGTCCTTAAACACTGAAGCTTTCTTT
TRBV5-1	-	-	TRBJ2-2	CASSLGGVRGTGELFF	TGCGCCAGCAGCTTGGGGGGAGTACGCGGCACCGGGGAGCTGTTTTTT
TRBV5-6	-	TRBD1	TRBJ1-5	CASSLTGQINQPQHF	TGTGCCAGCAGTTTGACGGGACAGATCAATCAGCCCCAGCATTTT
TRBV11-1	-	TRBD1	TRBJ2-1	CASSARKDRGRGEQFF	TGTGCCAGCAGCGCACGAAAGGACAGGGGGCGAGGTGAGCAGTTCTTC
TRBV7-2	-	TRBD2	TRBJ2-6	CASSSRLAGGSGANVLTF	TGTGCCAGCAGCTCCCGACTAGCGGGGGGATCTGGGGCCAACGTCCTGACTTTC
TRBV9	-	TRBD1	TRBJ2-1	CASSARTGLKDEQFF	TGTGCCAGCAGCGCCCGGACAGGGTTAAAGGATGAGCAGTTCTTC
TRBV7-2	-	-	TRBJ2-5	CASSNRAETQYF	TGTGCCAGCAGCAACAGGGCAGAGACCCAGTACTTC
TRBV6-5	-	-	TRBJ1-4	CASGQANEKLFF	TGTGCCAGCGGGCAGGCTAATGAAAAACTGTTTTTT
TRBV6-5	-	-	TRBJ1-1	CASRPRGQNTEAFF	TGTGCCAGCAGGCCCCGCGGGCAGAACACTGAAGCTTTCTTT
TRBV7-8	-	-	TRBJ1-1	CASSPGVRTEAFF	TGTGCCAGCAGCCCAGGGGTGAGGACTGAAGCTTTCTTT
TRBV2	once	TRBD2	TRBJ2-7	CASMAPAGVSYEQYF	TGTGCCAGCATGGCTCCAGCGGGAGTAAGCTACGAGCAGTACTTC
TRBV27	-	-	TRBJ2-2	CASRTTNTGELFF	TGTGCCAGCAGGACAACGAACACCGGGGAGCTGTTTTTT
TRBV28	-	TRBD1	TRBJ1-1	CASSLQGAGTEAFF	TGTGCCAGCAGTTTACAGGGGGCCGGTACTGAAGCTTTCTTT
TRBV15	-	TRBD2	TRBJ2-3	CATSLAGVEDTQYF	TGTGCCACCAGCCTAGCGGGAGTCGAAGATACGCAGTATTTT
TRBV18	-	TRBD1	TRBJ1-2	CASSPRRGPHYGYTF	TGTGCCAGCTCACCAAGGAGGGGGCCTCACTATGGCTACACCTTC
TRBV19	once	-	TRBJ1-3	CASRRTGNTIYF	TGTGCCAGTAGGCGGACTGGAAACACCATATATTTT
TRBV5-5	-	TRBD1	TRBJ1-4	CASSPHRGTIEKLFF	TGTGCCAGCAGCCCCCACAGGGGGACTATTGAAAAACTGTTTTTT
TRBV3-1/TRBV3-2	few	TRBD2	TRBJ2-7	CASSLRGGLAYEQYF	TGTGCCAGCAGCCTTCGGGGGGGGTTGGCCTACGAGCAGTACTTC
TRBV29-1	once	-	TRBJ2-2	CSVDTGELFF	TGCAGCGTCGACACCGGGGAGCTGTTTTTT
TRBV10-2	-	-	TRBJ1-5	CASSESQANQPQHF	TGCGCCAGCAGTGAGTCACAGGCCAATCAGCCCCAGCATTTT
TRBV3-1/TRBV3-2	-	-	TRBJ2-3	CASSYPGHDTDTQYF	TGTGCCAGCAGCTACCCGGGACACGACACAGATACGCAGTATTTT
TRBV9	-	-	TRBJ2-2	CASSSSGSNTGELFF	TGTGCCAGCAGCTCCTCGGGGTCGAACACCGGGGAGCTGTTTTTT